One sample yielded the 2 T cell receptor beta chains listed below, sequenced in a study of blood T cells in healthy people across ages. Sample-barcoded 5' priming and a J-beta primer mix drove a second PCR of roughly 7 to 11 cycles. TCRdb reprocessed the 5' RACE reads via MiXCR and lists one record per CDR3 protein. This sample carries 850,000 or so distinct CDR3 sequences, 25% to 30% of them seen once, and the ten largest clones take 15% to 20%. Sequencing was done on a sample of blood. These TCRs come from an elderly woman in good health.

This clonotype came up many times. The chain employs TRBV20-1 and TRBJ2-1; a weak D match, TRBD1 (5 bases). Germline-derived CDR1 and CDR2 are DFQATT and SNEGSKA (reference sequence). The germline V and J ends were trimmed by 5 bases and 9 bases, with 17 bases remaining between them. The CDR3 sequence is 13 residues long. The DNA for the CDR3 is TGCAGTGCTCCGCCCCAGGTGGGGCGTGAGCAGTTCTTC. As protein: CSAPPQVGREQFF.

Note on this clonotype: This may be a read error: a much more frequent sequence differs by one nucleotide. The CDR3 protein is CASSPRLGREQYF. As DNA, the CDR3 is TGTGCCAGCAGCCCGCGACTAGGACGTGAGCAGTACTTC. The V gene is TRBV7-8, the J gene TRBJ2-7, with D possibly matching TRBD2 (6 bases). Trimming removed 5 bases at V and 7 bases at J, with 15 bases between. The CDR3 consists of 13 residues. Germline V gene data show CDR1 as SGHVS and CDR2 as FQNEAQ.